This is a list of T cell receptor beta chains from one sample in a study of beta chain features in type 1 diabetes. The assay was immunoSEQ multiplex PCR, and TCRdb's table has in-frame clones only and misses some. The repertoire consists of 550,000 to 850,000 clones, with around an eighth occurring once and the leading ten covering less than 0.025%. The sample taken for sequencing was naive CD4+ T cells from blood. Receptor source: a man younger than 35 with type 1 diabetes. Each CDR3 is given with its conserved first and last residue. D genes are given only for firm matches. Expanded clones are given a class, and other clones once, few, many or no size at all.

.	TRBJ1-6	TRBV4-1	.	TGCGCCAGCAGCCAAGAAGGGGCGGATACTTACTATAATTCACCCCTCCACTTT	CASSQEGADTYYNSPLHF
TRBD1	TRBJ1-2	TRBV19	.	TGTGCCAGTAGTCTGGACAGGGAAGGCTACACCTTC	CASSLDREGYTF
.	TRBJ1-4	TRBV29-1	.	TGCAGCGGCAGGGAGGACGAAAAACTGTTTTTT	CSGREDEKLFF
.	TRBJ1-2	TRBV11-2	few	TGTGCCAGCAGCTTAGTCGTGTCTAACTATGGCTACACCTTC	CASSLVVSNYGYTF
.	TRBJ2-2	TRBV5-1	.	TGCGCCAGCAGCTCCCGGGACACCCCCACCGGGGAGCTGTTTTTT	CASSSRDTPTGELFF
.	TRBJ2-1	TRBV14	few	TGTGCCAGCAGCCCCACCTACAATGAGCAGTTCTTC	CASSPTYNEQFF
TRBD1	TRBJ2-5	TRBV5-1	.	TGCGCCAGCAGCAAAACGACAGGGTGGGAGACCCAGTACTTC	CASSKTTGWETQYF
.	TRBJ2-7	TRBV30	.	TGTGCCTGGAGTCCTCAGACAGGGAGGAACGAGCAGTACTTC	CAWSPQTGRNEQYF
TRBD2	TRBJ2-7	TRBV7-9	few	TGTGCCAGCAGCTTATTAAACGGGGGGAGATCCTACGAGCAGTACTTC	CASSLLNGGRSYEQYF
.	TRBJ2-5	TRBV29-1	.	TGCAGCGTTGCTTTCGGCAGCCAAGAGACCCAGTACTTC	CSVAFGSQETQYF
.	TRBJ2-2	TRBV2	few	TGTGCCAGCAGCAGCTGGGGCACCGGGGAGCTGTTTTTT	CASSSWGTGELFF
TRBD2	TRBJ2-1	TRBV5-1	few	TGCGCCAGCAGCTTGGACAGGACTAGCGGGGACAATGAGCAGTTCTTC	CASSLDRTSGDNEQFF
.	TRBJ2-3	TRBV29-1	few	TGCAGCGTTCCGGACGGCCGGGGCCCAGATACGCAGTATTTT	CSVPDGRGPDTQYF
TRBD1	TRBJ2-7	TRBV19	few	TGTGCCAGTGCTAGGCAGGGGGTGTACGAGCAGTACTTC	CASARQGVYEQYF
TRBD2	TRBJ2-3	TRBV4-1	few	TGCGCCAGCAGCCCCGGGACTAGCGGGGGGGCGCCTAGCACAGATACGCAGTATTTT	CASSPGTSGGAPSTDTQYF
.	TRBJ2-7	TRBV4-1	.	TGCGCCAGCAGCCCACCGGACAACTCCTACGAGCAGTACTTC	CASSPPDNSYEQYF
.	TRBJ1-4	TRBV6-5	.	TGTGCCAGCAGTTACGTGGGGGAAGTAAAACTGTTTTTT	CASSYVGEVKLFF
.	TRBJ2-3	TRBV9	.	TGTGCCAGCAGCGTAGTGGGGGCGGCAGATACGCAGTATTTT	CASSVVGAADTQYF
TRBD1	TRBJ1-4	TRBV2	few	TGTGCCAGCAGTGAGTTGGGACAGGGCGGCGAAAAACTGTTTTTT	CASSELGQGGEKLFF
.	TRBJ1-5	TRBV18	.	TGTGCCAGCTCACCAGGGGGTCTGTCGCCCCAGCATTTT	CASSPGGLSPQHF
TRBD1	TRBJ2-4	TRBV30	.	TGTGCCTGGAGTGTAGTGGCAGGGGGAAACATTCAGTACTTC	CAWSVVAGGNIQYF
.	TRBJ2-4	TRBV2	.	TGTGCCAGCAGTGAAGCTGTCTTACAGGTCCAAAACATTCAGTACTTC	CASSEAVLQVQNIQYF
TRBD2	TRBJ2-3	TRBV4-1	few	TGCGCCAGCAGCCTTCCGCATTGGGGGGGACGGGACACAGATACGCAGTATTTT	CASSLPHWGGRDTDTQYF
.	TRBJ2-7	TRBV11-3	.	TGTGCCAGCAGCTTATCGGGCAGGGTGGAGTACTTC	CASSLSGRVEYF
.	TRBJ1-4	TRBV1	few	TGCACCGGCACGGGCGGTAAGGGTGAAAAACTGTTTTTT	CTGTGGKGEKLFF
.	TRBJ2-3	TRBV28	few	TGTGCCAGCAGAACGACAGGAAGCACAGATACGCAGTATTTT	CASRTTGSTDTQYF
.	TRBJ2-7	TRBV29-1	few	TGCAGCGTTGAAGCGGTCGGGGTTGTCGACGAGCAGTACTTC	CSVEAVGVVDEQYF
.	TRBJ1-5	TRBV28	.	TGTGCCAGCATCACTTGGAGGTTGGGCAATCAGCCCCAGCATTTT	CASITWRLGNQPQHF
TRBD1	TRBJ2-5	TRBV7-2	few	TGTGCCAGCAGCATTCAGGGGGCGCGGGGAGAGACCCAGTACTTC	CASSIQGARGETQYF
TRBD1	TRBJ2-7	TRBV2	.	TGTGCCAGCAGTGAAGTCGGGACAGGGACGAACGAGCAGTACTTC	CASSEVGTGTNEQYF
.	TRBJ1-3	TRBV11-2	.	TGTGCCAGCTTGAGGGATGCCTCTGGAAACACCATATATTTT	CASLRDASGNTIYF
.	TRBJ2-3	TRBV30	.	TGTGCCTGGAGTGGAACAGGTTGGACCCTAGATACGCAGTATTTT	CAWSGTGWTLDTQYF
.	TRBJ1-5	TRBV19	.	TGTGCCAGTAGTATGGGGCAGGGCTTTAGGAATCAGCCCCAGCATTTT	CASSMGQGFRNQPQHF
TRBD1	TRBJ1-4	TRBV4-1	.	TGCGCCAGCAGCCAACCGGGACAGGGGGATGAAAAACTGTTTTTT	CASSQPGQGDEKLFF
TRBD1	TRBJ2-3	TRBV5-1	.	TGCGCCAGCAGCTTGACCGACAGGGGCACAGATACGCAGTATTTT	CASSLTDRGTDTQYF
.	TRBJ1-2	TRBV23-1	few	TGCGCCAGCAGGTTCAGGGTCTTGGGCTATGGCTACACCTTC	CASRFRVLGYGYTF
.	TRBJ2-7	TRBV7-9	.	TGTGCCAGCAGCTTAGCCCCGGGGAGCGGGGACACCTACGAGCAGTACTTC	CASSLAPGSGDTYEQYF
TRBD2	TRBJ2-5	TRBV6-1	few	TGTGCCAGCAACCGGGGGGATCCGCAAGAGACCCAGTACTTC	CASNRGDPQETQYF
TRBD1	TRBJ2-3	TRBV28	.	TGTGCCAGCAGGCCATCGTCCGGGACAGGGGAAGATACGCAGTATTTT	CASRPSSGTGEDTQYF
.	TRBJ2-1	TRBV5-5	.	TGTGCCAGCAGCTTCGGGGTCACGGAGCAGTTCTTC	CASSFGVTEQFF
.	TRBJ1-6	TRBV19	.	TGTGCCAGTAGTATTAGCTCCTATAATTCACCCCTCCACTTT	CASSISSYNSPLHF
.	TRBJ2-3	TRBV10-3	.	TGTGCCATCAGTGAGTCAGCCTCTTACACAGATACGCAGTATTTT	CAISESASYTDTQYF
TRBD1	TRBJ2-7	TRBV30	few	TGTGCCTGGAGTGTCCCCTTACCGGGACAGGCCTACGAGCAGTACTTC	CAWSVPLPGQAYEQYF
.	TRBJ1-3	TRBV4-1	few	TGCGCCAGCAGCCAAGAGGAGGTAGCGAACACCATATATTTT	CASSQEEVANTIYF
TRBD1	TRBJ2-1	TRBV7-2	.	TGTGCCACCCTCCGGGACAGGGGGGACAATGAGCAGTTCTTC	CATLRDRGDNEQFF
TRBD1	TRBJ1-2	TRBV25-1	.	TGTGCCAGCAGTCAGGACAGGGCTCCCTATGGCTACACCTTC	CASSQDRAPYGYTF